The entry below gives a single T cell receptor beta chain sequence along with its context. Method: immunoSEQ multiplex PCR; TCRdb's copy keeps in-frame clones and lacks some. The sample holds 200,000 to 250,000 clones; 82% are singletons and the top ten take about 2%. The entry originates in a study of blood T cell repertoires in COVID-19. Germline assignment: CDR1 SGHAT and CDR2 FQNNGV. This CDR3 spans 16 amino acids. Trimming removed 1 base from V and 5 bases from J, with 14 bases in between. This chain links TRBV11-2 with TRBJ1-4, with D unresolved. The TCR comes from a woman aged 80 or older with acute or convalescent COVID-19. Sample: peripheral blood. As DNA, the CDR3 is TGTGCCAGCAGCTTAGTGACACAAAAAAGGAATGAAAAACTGTTTTTT. It codes for CASSLVTQKRNEKLFF.